The clone carrying this TCR beta chain was recorded once. Its antigen is not known. This entry belongs to a study of CD8+ T cells in alopecia areata. Whole-study results and caveats: Lesional scalp, especially alopecia totalis/universalis, showed higher clonality than normal scalp.

V was cut by 5 bases and J by 1 base, with 9 bases left in between. CDR1 is SGHVS, CDR2 FQNEAQ, per germline. The CDR3 is made up of 14 amino acids. The treatment was: oral pan-JAK inhibitor, 5-10 mg twice daily. Individuals with alopecia areata gave both lesional scalp punch biopsies and peripheral blood for collection. cDNA prepared by RNA extraction and subsequent reverse transcription served as the template for sequencing. TCRdb's copy holds only in-frame clones and misses some; the assay was immunoSEQ multiplex PCR. The data contain 150,000 or so clones, about 51% of them seen just once; the ten biggest clones take up 15%.

The starting material was CD8+ T cells sorted from blood, obtained at week 4, from a patient treated with tofacitinib. The clonotype was recovered from a human donor with alopecia areata. The chain is built from TRBV7-8 and TRBJ1-5; no clear D gene. The CDR3 spells CASSPMDSNQPQHF. The CDR3 DNA sequence: TGTGCCAGCAGCCCTATGGACAGCAATCAGCCCCAGCATTTT.